This passage covers 32 T cell receptor beta chains from one sample sequenced in a study of blood T cell repertoires in COVID-19. Sequencing was performed with immunoSEQ multiplex PCR; in TCRdb, only in-frame clones are kept and a portion is missing. The sample carries some 270,000 clones, roughly 89% recorded once. Source material: peripheral blood. These receptors all stem from a man aged 50-59 years with acute or convalescent COVID-19.

CDR3: CASRRTSETYEQYF. In nucleotides, the CDR3 is TGTGCCAGCAGGAGGACTAGCGAGACCTACGAGCAGTACTTC. V and J are TRBV6-5 and TRBJ2-7; TRBD2 matches at 9 bases. The CDR3 has 14 amino acids. CDR1 is MNHEY and CDR2 is SVGAGI in the germline V gene. With 6 bases clipped from V and 2 bases from J, the junction kept 5 bases outside the gene matches.

V and J are TRBV19 and TRBJ2-1; 8 bases align to TRBD1. CDR3 length: 14 residues. Losses at the gene ends were 6 bases for V and 1 base for J; bases not matched to a gene: 2. The germline gives CDR1 LNHDA, CDR2 SQIVND (reference sequence). The CDR3 region has the DNA TGTGCCAGTAGCCGGGACAGGTCCTACAATGAGCAGTTCTTC. Translating it yields CASSRDRSYNEQFF.

The CDR3 DNA reads as TGTGCCAGCAGCTTCCAGACAGGGGGCGCAACCTCACCCCTCCACTTT. Its protein product is CASSFQTGGATSPLHF. The V call is TRBV7-9, the J call TRBJ1-6, with 10 bases fitting TRBD1. CDR3 length: 16 amino acids. Germline CDR1 SEHNR, CDR2 FQNEAQ (reference sequence). V lost 3 bases and J lost 10; bases outside the gene matches: 9.

The J gene is TRBJ2-4, the V gene TRBV30; possible D gene TRBD2, 7 bases. CDR1 and CDR2 from the germline V gene are GTSNPN and SVGIG (reference sequence). The CDR3 loop spans 12 amino acids. Trimming took off 8 bases at V and 8 bases at J, with 16 bases between the two ends. Written as DNA, the CDR3 is TGTGCCCGCCTGGGGGCGGGGGACATTCAGTACTTC. Encoded protein: CARLGAGDIQYF.

This clone was recorded a few times. This chain links TRBV2 with TRBJ2-2; possibly TRBD1 for D (5 bases). Trimming left V 0 bases short and J 6 bases short, with 14 bases between. CDR1 is SNHLY and CDR2 is FYNNEI in the germline V gene. This CDR3 region has 16 residues. CDR3 bases: TGTGCCAGCAGTGAAGCCTCCAGGGTTGGGGCCGGGGAGCTGTTTTTT. As protein: CASSEASRVGAGELFF.

In this sample, this clone turned up a few times. This chain connects TRBV10-1 to TRBJ2-2, with D possibly TRBD2 on 5 matching bases. The CDR3 contains 12 residues. With 7 bases removed from V and 6 bases from J, the gap between germline ends came to 9 bases. Germline CDR1 is WNHNN and CDR2 is SYGVQD (reference sequence). The CDR3 protein is CASTGLSGELFF. For the CDR3, the DNA is TGCGCCAGCACCGGACTGTCCGGGGAGCTGTTTTTT.

This chain uses TRBV10-2 with TRBJ1-1; D call uncertain. CDR3 length: 13 residues. V shed 4 bases and J shed 4 bases, with 10 bases lying between them. Looked up from germline, CDR1 is WSHSY and CDR2 is SAAADI. As DNA, the CDR3 is TGCGCCAGCAGTGCAGATGGTGGCACTGAAGCTTTCTTT. Translating gives CASSADGGTEAFF.

The CDR3 sequence is CAAHRDSLFSSNQPQHF. CDR3 DNA sequence: TGCGCCGCTCACCGGGACAGCCTTTTTTCTAGCAATCAGCCCCAGCATTTT. The chain couples TRBV4-1 to TRBJ1-5; 7 bases map to TRBD1. Trimming removed 11 bases from V and 0 bases from J; junction bases left unmatched: 16. Germline assignment: CDR1 MGHRA and CDR2 YSYEKL. This CDR3 has 17 amino acids.

This clone was seen a single time. The chain combines TRBV5-4 with TRBJ2-1; 7 bases map to TRBD2. CDR3 length: 14 residues. After removal of 4 bases from V and 5 bases from J, the junction contained 6 bases not matched to a gene. Germline-derived CDR1 and CDR2 are SGHNT and YYREEE (reference sequence). The CDR3 is CASSPWGGNNEQFF. CDR3 sequence (DNA): TGTGCCAGCAGCCCGTGGGGGGGGAACAATGAGCAGTTCTTC.

The V gene is TRBV6-5, the J gene TRBJ2-7, with 7 bases matching TRBD1. The CDR3 length is 12 residues. Germline V CDR1 and CDR2: MNHEY, SVGAGI. V lost 6 bases, J lost 3 bases, and 2 bases stayed unmatched. The CDR3 sequence: CASRGTVYEQYF. CDR3 DNA: TGTGCCAGCAGAGGGACAGTCTACGAGCAGTACTTC.

CDR3 loop: CASSPTPTTNEKLFF. In DNA, the CDR3 is TGTGCCAGCAGCCCTACCCCTACAACTAATGAAAAACTGTTTTTT. V usage is TRBV6-4 and J usage is TRBJ1-4; D not resolved. The CDR3 contains 15 residues. The germline CDR1 and CDR2 sequences are MRHNA and SNTAGT. V gave up 6 bases and J gave up 0 bases, with 11 bases separating them.

V gene TRBV30 combines with J gene TRBJ1-2, with TRBD1 as a possible D gene (6 bases). The V gene lost 4 bases and the J gene lost 6 bases, with 15 bases spanning the gap. Germline V gives CDR1 GTSNPN, CDR2 SVGIG (reference sequence). This CDR3 comprises 13 residues. The CDR3 region has the DNA TGTGCCTGGACCCAGGGGCCCCCCAATGGCTACACCTTC. Encoded protein: CAWTQGPPNGYTF.

This chain links TRBV2 with TRBJ1-2; D possibly corresponds to TRBD1 (5 bases). Per germline, CDR1 SNHLY and CDR2 FYNNEI. The germline V and J ends were trimmed by 6 bases and 3 bases, with 11 bases remaining between them. The CDR3 consists of 13 residues. CDR3 in DNA: TGTGCCAGCAGGGGGGAGGCGGACTATGGCTACACCTTC. Translation gives CASRGEADYGYTF.

A word on this clone: Different DNA sequences within this sample yield the same CDR3. The V gene is TRBV3-1 (or the pseudogene TRBV3-2), the J gene TRBJ2-5, with 15 bases matching TRBD2. The germline CDR1 and CDR2 sequences are LGHDT and YNNKEL (reference sequence). Unmatched junction bases numbered 2, after V lost 4 bases and J lost 2 bases. CDR3 length: 16 amino acids. This CDR3 reads CASSPGLAGGQETQYF. Here the CDR3 DNA reads TGTGCCAGCAGCCCGGGACTAGCGGGGGGACAAGAGACCCAGTACTTC.

The chain couples TRBV3-1 (or the pseudogene TRBV3-2) to TRBJ1-4; 10 nucleotides agree with TRBD1. Germline assignment: CDR1 LGHDT and CDR2 YNNKEL (reference sequence). This CDR3 has 16 amino acids. The trim removed 3 bases at V and 5 bases at J, leaving 6 bases unmatched. The DNA for the CDR3 is TGTGCCAGCAGCCATACCGGGACAGGGGCGAATGAAAAACTGTTTTTT. Translated: CASSHTGTGANEKLFF.

This chain connects TRBV5-1 to TRBJ1-2; D is undetermined. V gave up 0 bases and J gave up 4 bases, with 10 bases separating them. Germline lookup yields CDR1 SGHRS and CDR2 YFSETQ. The CDR3 has 14 amino acids. The CDR3 nucleotides are TGCGCCAGCAGCTTGGGGGCGCAAGGCTATGGCTACACCTTC. Residues: CASSLGAQGYGYTF.

The chain combines TRBV5-1 with TRBJ2-5; D perhaps matches TRBD2 (6 bases). Trimming removed 0 bases at V and 4 bases at J, with 10 bases between. Per the germline V gene, CDR1 is SGHRS and CDR2 is YFSETQ. The CDR3 runs 14 residues. The CDR3 region is CASSLGMGGETQYF. The CDR3 nucleotides read TGCGCCAGCAGCTTGGGGATGGGGGGAGAGACCCAGTACTTC.

The chain joins TRBV20-1 to TRBJ2-1; the D gene is possibly TRBD2 (5 bases). V lost 5 bases, J lost 10 bases, and 12 bases lay in between. The germline gives CDR1 DFQATT, CDR2 SNEGSKA (reference sequence). CDR3 size: 11 residues. CDR3 loop: CSAPSSGEQFF. CDR3 DNA sequence: TGCAGTGCTCCCTCCTCGGGAGAGCAGTTCTTC.

This clone was observed once. The rearrangement links TRBV2 to TRBJ2-7, with 7 bases lining up with TRBD1. CDR3 length: 14 amino acids. Germline CDR1 and CDR2: SNHLY and FYNNEI. Germline trimming cut 10 bases from V and 3 bases from J; bases unmatched to any gene: 12. This CDR3 reads CATQTGSFIYEQYF. Here the CDR3 DNA reads TGTGCCACCCAGACAGGGAGTTTTATCTACGAGCAGTACTTC.

The gene calls are TRBV27 and TRBJ2-7, with D unresolved. The CDR3 totals 13 residues. Germline V CDR1 and CDR2: MNHEY, SMNVEV (reference sequence). V was clipped by 4 bases and J by 3 bases, with 10 bases between them. In DNA form, the CDR3 reads TGTGCCAGCAGTTCCCACACCCTCTACGAGCAGTACTTC. Residues: CASSSHTLYEQYF.

This clone was picked up one time. This sample also contains other DNA sequences that code for the same CDR3. This rearrangement joins TRBV11-2 to TRBJ2-7, with D maybe TRBD1 (6 bases). The germline gives CDR1 SGHAT, CDR2 FQNNGV. The CDR3 is made up of 12 amino acids. The V end was cut by 2 bases, the J end by 5 bases, with 7 bases between. CDR3 nucleotides: TGTGCCAGCAGCTTAAACAGGGACGAGCAGTACTTC. This gives the protein CASSLNRDEQYF.

The genes are TRBV11-3 and TRBJ1-1, with D perhaps TRBD1 (5 bases). V was cut by 5 bases and J by 4 bases, with 14 bases left in between. This CDR3 region has 14 residues. CDR1 SGHNT and CDR2 YENEEA come from the germline V gene. The CDR3 DNA follows: TGTGCCAGCAGCCTCGGGGGAGGGTCCACTGAAGCTTTCTTT. It yields the protein CASSLGGGSTEAFF. Full variable domain (outside the CDR3, taken from reference TRBV11-3 and TRBJ1-1): EAGVVQSPRYKIIEKKQPVAFWCNPISGHNTLYWYLQNLGQGPELLIRYENEEAVDDSQLPKDRFSAERLKGVDSTLKIQPAELGDSAVYLCASSLGGGSTEAFFGQGTRLTVV.

The V call is TRBV27, the J call TRBJ2-1; 8 bases line up with TRBD2. This CDR3 spans 13 amino acids. CDR1 is MNHEY and CDR2 is SMNVEV in the germline V gene (reference sequence). V was clipped by 3 bases and J by 7 bases; unmatched bases: 2. CDR3 amino acids: CASSFSGVNEQFF. DNA for the CDR3: TGTGCCAGCAGTTTTAGCGGGGTTAATGAGCAGTTCTTC.

The chain has TRBV3-1 (or the pseudogene TRBV3-2) and TRBJ1-1, with 7 nucleotides matching TRBD1. Germline trimming cut 6 bases from V and 7 bases from J; bases unmatched to any gene: 8. The CDR3 sequence is 13 residues long. CDR1 and CDR2 from the germline V gene are LGHDT and YNNKEL (reference sequence). This chain's CDR3 is CASSSSTGVEAFF. The CDR3 bases are TGTGCCAGCAGTTCTTCTACAGGGGTTGAAGCTTTCTTT.

This chain uses TRBV2 with TRBJ1-6; no firm D call. The CDR3 runs 15 residues. V was shortened by 7 bases and J by 10 bases, with 20 bases between the two germline ends. The V gene's germline CDR1 is SNHLY and CDR2 FYNNEI. The CDR3 loop reads CASTRAAPRESPLHF. The CDR3 DNA follows: TGTGCCAGCACGAGGGCAGCCCCAAGGGAATCACCCCTCCACTTT.

The V call is TRBV5-6, the J call TRBJ2-7; no clear D. The CDR3 has 14 amino acids. V lost 0 bases, J lost 3 bases, and 10 bases lay in between. The germline gives CDR1 SGHDT, CDR2 YYEEEE. The CDR3 region is CASSLGQANYEQYF. CDR3 DNA sequence: TGTGCCAGCAGCTTGGGGCAGGCAAACTACGAGCAGTACTTC.

V gene TRBV5-4 combines with J gene TRBJ2-5; 9 bases are a match to TRBD2. J gave up 2 bases and V 4 bases, and 9 bases lay outside the gene matches. Germline V gene lookup returns CDR1 SGHNT and CDR2 YYREEE (reference sequence). This CDR3 has 16 amino acids. CDR3: CASSGLSGGSQETQYF. The CDR3 DNA sequence: TGTGCCAGCAGCGGTCTTAGCGGGGGATCGCAAGAGACCCAGTACTTC.

This chain connects TRBV2 to TRBJ2-3; 8 positions match TRBD1. Germline V gives CDR1 SNHLY, CDR2 FYNNEI. The junction had 6 bases not matched to a gene; V was cut back by 8 bases and J by 2 bases. The CDR3 runs to 14 residues. The CDR3 nucleotides are TGTGCCAGCGGACAGGGCCTCTCCACAGATACGCAGTATTTT. This encodes CASGQGLSTDTQYF.

J is TRBJ1-4 and V is TRBV27, with D possibly matching TRBD1 (5 bases). Germline V gives CDR1 MNHEY, CDR2 SMNVEV (reference sequence). This CDR3 is built from 15 residues. Trimming shortened V by 6 bases and J by 5 bases, and 16 bases separated the two germline ends. CDR3 sequence reads: CASSPRVGKNEKLFF. In nucleotides, the CDR3 is TGTGCCAGCAGCCCCAGGGTGGGGAAAAATGAAAAACTGTTTTTT.

CDR3 sequence: CASSLTFSNTEAFF. CDR3 bases: TGTGCCAGCAGTTTAACTTTTAGTAACACTGAAGCTTTCTTT. The rearrangement joins TRBV27 to TRBJ1-1; D unclear. Germline lookup yields CDR1 MNHEY and CDR2 SMNVEV (reference sequence). The CDR3 is 14 amino acids. V dropped 2 bases and J dropped 2 bases, with 9 bases sitting between them.

This chain joins TRBV13 and TRBJ2-7; D not certain. The germline V gene has CDR1 PRHDT and CDR2 FYEKMQ (reference sequence). The CDR3 runs to 11 residues. Trimming stripped 5 bases from V and 3 bases from J, with 5 bases between. The CDR3 protein is CASSEDYEQYF. CDR3 DNA sequence: TGTGCCAGCAGCGAGGACTACGAGCAGTACTTC. The full variable domain, its missing parts supplied by reference TRBV13 and TRBJ2-7, is AAGVIQSPRHLIKEKRETATLKCYPIPRHDTVYWYQQGPGQDPQFLISFYEKMQSDKGSIPDRFSAQQFSDYHSELNMSSLELGDSALYFCASSEDYEQYFGPGTRLTVT.

The chain is built from TRBV19 and TRBJ1-5, with 10 bases identical to TRBD1. Germline-derived CDR1 and CDR2 are LNHDA and SQIVND (reference sequence). With V trimmed by 4 bases and J by 0 bases, 6 bases remained unmatched. The CDR3 is made up of 17 amino acids. The chain's CDR3 is CASSRDRGRNSNQPQHF. CDR3 bases: TGTGCCAGTAGTAGAGACAGGGGGCGAAATAGCAATCAGCCCCAGCATTTT.